These 9 T cell receptor beta chains originate from one sample sequenced in a study of T cells in localized non-small cell lung cancer. Using immunoSEQ multiplex PCR, the repertoire was profiled, and TCRdb retains in-frame clones only, with some absent. The table shows roughly 540 clones, with over 30% occurring only once. Material: lung tumor tissue, obtained before any cancer treatment. Source of these receptors: a man aged 40-75 years with stage III lung adenocarcinoma.

The chain has TRBV28 and TRBJ1-1, with a tentative D call TRBD1 (5 bases). The CDR3 has 13 amino acids. Per the germline V gene, CDR1 is MDHEN and CDR2 is SYDVKM. The V end lost 2 bases, the J end lost 4 bases, and 8 bases lay between the germline ends. CDR3 loop: CASSLAGITEAFF. Here the CDR3 DNA reads TGTGCCAGCAGTTTAGCAGGGATCACTGAAGCTTTCTTT.

The chain is built from TRBV28 and TRBJ1-4; maybe TRBD1 (5 bases). The CDR3 totals 14 residues. Germline V lookup: CDR1 MDHEN, CDR2 SYDVKM. V shed 3 bases and J shed 1 base, with 6 bases lying between them. The CDR3 DNA reads as TGTGCCAGCAGTTTGGGGGGAACTAATGAAAAACTGTTTTTT. Translation gives CASSLGGTNEKLFF. The full variable domain, with the rest looked up from reference TRBV28 and TRBJ1-4, is DVKVTQSSRYLVKRTGEKVFLECVQDMDHENMFWYRQDPGLGLRLIYFSYDVKMKEKGDIPEGYSVSREKKERFSLILESASTNQTSMYLCASSLGGTNEKLFFGSGTQLSVL.

The chain joins TRBV6-8 to TRBJ1-1; weak D call: TRBD1 (5 bases). V was cut by 5 bases and J by 2 bases, with 12 bases left in between. The germline V gene encodes CDR1 MNHGY and CDR2 SAAAGT. The CDR3 length is 14 residues. CDR3 sequence reads: CASSVREVNTEAFF. The CDR3 bases are TGTGCCAGCAGTGTCAGGGAGGTAAACACTGAAGCTTTCTTT.

A few counts support this clone. The chain recombines TRBV10-1 with TRBJ2-7; 8 positions agree with TRBD2. The ends lost 2 bases at V and 2 bases at J; junction bases unmatched: 5. There are 15 residues in the CDR3. Germline V lookup: CDR1 WNHNN, CDR2 SYGVQD (reference sequence). The CDR3 DNA reads as TGCGCCAGCAGTGAGAAACCGGGACTAGCCTACGAGCAGTACTTC. Translation gives CASSEKPGLAYEQYF.

This sequence joins TRBV14 and TRBJ2-5; no clear D gene. Germline CDR1 and CDR2: SGHDN and FVKESK. Trimming pared 4 bases from V and 5 bases from J, leaving 5 bases between. This CDR3 region has 11 residues. CDR3 DNA sequence: TGTGCCAGCAGCCTAAGCGAGACCCAGTACTTC. This sequence encodes CASSLSETQYF.

This sequence joins TRBV15 and TRBJ2-5; 8 nucleotides agree with TRBD1. The germline CDR1 and CDR2 sequences are LNHNV and YYDKDF (reference sequence). V gave up 3 bases and J gave up 5 bases; unmatched junction bases: 8. CDR3 length: 15 amino acids. The CDR3 loop is CATSREPGGSETQYF. The CDR3 region has the DNA TGTGCCACCAGCAGGGAACCAGGGGGCAGTGAGACCCAGTACTTC.

The chain couples TRBV28 to TRBJ1-5, with TRBD1 as a possible D gene (5 bases). The CDR3 extends over 20 amino acids. Germline CDR1 reads MDHEN; CDR2 reads SYDVKM. Trimming cost V 4 bases and J 0 bases, with 25 bases left between them. Here the CDR3 reads CASSSRRWGNGEYSNQPQHF. Here the CDR3 DNA reads TGTGCCAGCAGTTCCAGGCGGTGGGGGAACGGTGAATATAGCAATCAGCCCCAGCATTTT. The variable domain in full, with the rest retrieved from reference TRBV28 and TRBJ1-5, is DVKVTQSSRYLVKRTGEKVFLECVQDMDHENMFWYRQDPGLGLRLIYFSYDVKMKEKGDIPEGYSVSREKKERFSLILESASTNQTSMYLCASSSRRWGNGEYSNQPQHFGDGTRLSIL.

The chain couples TRBV9 to TRBJ1-5, with D maybe TRBD1 (6 bases). The CDR3 contains 15 residues. V lost 5 bases and J lost 5, with 17 bases in between. Per germline, CDR1 SGDLS and CDR2 YYNGEE. The CDR3 bases are TGTGCCAGCAGGAAGGGGACACTATACGATCAGCCCCAGCATTTT. Amino acid sequence: CASRKGTLYDQPQHF.

This clone appeared a few times. The chain recombines TRBV11-3 with TRBJ1-3; TRBD1 matches 7 bases. The germline CDR1 and CDR2 sequences are SGHNT and YENEEA. The length of the CDR3 is 14 residues. The V and J ends lost 5 bases and 3 bases, in that order; junction bases with no gene match: 4. The CDR3 region has the DNA TGTGCCAGCAGCACAGGGGCGGTTGGAAACACCATATATTTT. Its translation is CASSTGAVGNTIYF.